The 28 T cell receptor beta chains listed next were all sequenced from one sample in a study of early T cells in non-severe SARS-CoV-2 infection. TCRdb analysed the 5' RACE reads with MiXCR anew, one entry per CDR3 protein. The sample carries fewer than 50,000 distinct CDR3 sequences, more than 10% recorded once. Material: whole blood. The receptors derive from an adult who was a healthcare worker with PCR-confirmed SARS-CoV-2 infection or an uninfected control (not recorded which).

Worth noting for this clonotype: This sequence may be a read error, since a much larger clone differs from it by one base. CDR3 in amino acids: CVSSPDAVTEAFF. Here the CDR3 DNA reads TGTGTCAGCTCACCAGACGCCGTGACTGAAGCTTTCTTT. J is TRBJ1-1 and V is TRBV18; no clear D gene. The CDR3 contains 13 residues. Germline CDR1 is KGHSH and CDR2 is LQKENI. Drawing the rest from reference TRBV18 and TRBJ1-1, the complete variable domain is NAGVMQNPRHLVRRRGQEARLRCSPMKGHSHVYWYRQLPEEGLKFMVYLQKENIIDESGMPKERFSAEFPKEGPSILRIQQVVRGDSAAYFCVSSPDAVTEAFFGQGTRLTVV.

This rearrangement joins TRBV5-1 to TRBJ1-2; D call uncertain. V lost 0 bases, J lost 5 bases, and 11 bases lay in between. Germline V gene sequence: CDR1 SGHRS, CDR2 YFSETQ. The CDR3 is made up of 14 amino acids. This chain's CDR3 is CASSLVSGGYGYTF. For the CDR3, the DNA is TGCGCCAGCAGCTTGGTGTCAGGAGGATATGGCTACACCTTC.

V usage is TRBV29-1 and J usage is TRBJ2-5; D possibly matches TRBD1 or TRBD2 (5 bases each). V was cut by 4 bases and J by 3 bases, with 18 bases left in between. Per the germline V gene, CDR1 is SQVTM and CDR2 is ANQGSEA. This CDR3 has 15 residues. The CDR3 region has the DNA TGCAGCGTTGTAACAGTCGGGACGGTTGAAGAGACCCAGTACTTC. It codes for CSVVTVGTVEETQYF.

This clonotype was detected only once. It is likely a read error, because the conserved phenylalanine at the end of the CDR3 is missing. The chain couples TRBV4-1 to TRBJ2-7; D call uncertain. Trimming took 3 bases from V and 0 from J, leaving 15 bases between them. CDR3 size: 16 residues. Germline CDR1 is MGHRA and CDR2 is YSYEKL. The CDR3: CASSQGKSRTSYEQYL. The CDR3 DNA sequence: TGCGCCAGCAGCCAGGGGAAGTCTCGGACCTCCTACGAGCAGTACCTC.

The chain links TRBV28 to TRBJ1-5; TRBD1 aligns across 10 bases. The V gene's germline CDR1 is MDHEN and CDR2 SYDVKM. The CDR3 length is 15 residues. V shed 5 bases, J shed 4 bases, and the junction held 5 bases outside the gene matches. The chain's CDR3 is CASSGGGQGNQPQHF. Here the CDR3 DNA reads TGTGCCAGCAGTGGGGGGGGACAGGGGAATCAGCCCCAGCATTTT.

This clonotype was detected ten times or more. This chain links TRBV7-8 with TRBJ2-4, with D possibly being TRBD1 (6 bases). Trimming removed 5 bases from V and 0 bases from J, with 23 bases in between. CDR3 length equals 19 residues. Germline CDR1 reads SGHVS; CDR2 reads FQNEAQ. In DNA form, the CDR3 reads TGTGCCAGCAGCACAAAGCGGTATAGGACAGAACTAGCCAAAAACATTCAGTACTTC. It encodes CASSTKRYRTELAKNIQYF.

A note on this clonotype: At one boundary the junction diverges from the germline segment, which might be a read error. The V gene is TRBV7-7, the J gene TRBJ2-2, with D unclear. CDR3 length: 14 residues. The V gene's germline CDR1 is SSHAT and CDR2 FNYEAQ (reference sequence). CDR3 region: CASSSGLGTGELFF. As DNA, the CDR3 is TGTGCTAGCAGCTCTGGGTTGGGCACCGGGGAGCTGTTTTTT.

This clonotype has just a few counts. This chain connects TRBV12-3 or TRBV12-4 to TRBJ2-3; a possible D gene is TRBD2 (5 bases). The V end was cut by 3 bases, the J end by 7 bases, with 11 bases between. The CDR3 totals 13 residues. CDR3 in amino acids: CASSFPPGYTQYF. CDR3 nucleotide sequence: TGTGCCAGCAGTTTTCCCCCGGGGTATACGCAGTATTTT.

This clonotype was found many times. V is TRBV7-2 and J is TRBJ1-4, with D unresolved. Germline values: CDR1 SGHTA, CDR2 FQGNSA. This CDR3 has 13 amino acids. Trimming pared 0 bases from V and 4 bases from J, leaving 3 bases between. CDR3 DNA: TGTGCCAGCAGCTTAGCCCTTAATGAAAAACTGTTTTTT. Translation gives CASSLALNEKLFF.

The genes are TRBV19 and TRBJ2-3; TRBD1 matches 7 bases. V lost 4 bases, J lost 6 bases, and 13 bases stayed unmatched. Per germline, CDR1 LNHDA and CDR2 SQIVND (reference sequence). The CDR3 length is 16 residues. The CDR3 region is CASSTGTVLLSDTQYF. The DNA for the CDR3 is TGTGCCAGTAGTACCGGGACAGTGCTTTTATCGGATACGCAGTATTTT.

This clonotype was found many times. The chain couples TRBV7-2 to TRBJ1-4; TRBD1 is a possible D gene (5 bases). The CDR3 contains 15 residues. V was cut by 4 bases and J by 7 bases, with 16 bases left in between. Germline CDR1 is SGHTA and CDR2 is FQGNSA. The CDR3 DNA reads TGTGCCAGCAGCTCAAGTCCCGGGAGGGGTGAAAAACTGTTTTTT. It codes for CASSSSPGRGEKLFF. The whole variable domain, remainder taken from reference TRBV7-2 and TRBJ1-4, is GAGVSQSPSNKVTEKGKDVELRCDPISGHTALYWYRQSLGQGLEFLIYFQGNSAPDKSGLPSDRFSAERTGGSVSTLTIQRTQQEDSAVYLCASSSSPGRGEKLFFGSGTQLSVL.

The chain recombines TRBV28 with TRBJ2-2, with D possibly matching TRBD1 (5 bases). CDR1 and CDR2 from the germline V gene are MDHEN and SYDVKM. Between the trimmed V and J ends, which lost 2 bases and 3 bases, there was a span of 13 bases. This CDR3 has 16 amino acids. DNA of the CDR3: TGTGCCAGCAGTTTACTTGGCAGGGCCGACACCGGGGAGCTGTTTTTT. Amino acids: CASSLLGRADTGELFF.

The sample holds a few counts of this clonotype. This sequence joins TRBV7-6 and TRBJ2-7; 8 bases are shared with TRBD2. Germline V CDR1 and CDR2: SGHVS, FNYEAQ. This CDR3 has 15 residues. V shed 1 base and J 2 bases; nucleotides not matched to a gene: 4. CDR3 in DNA: TGTGCCAGCAGCTTAGGTAATAGCGGGGCCTACGAGCAGTACTTC. This gives the protein CASSLGNSGAYEQYF.

The J gene is TRBJ2-7, the V gene TRBV6-2 or TRBV6-3; 10 bases map to TRBD1. The CDR3 covers 15 residues. Trimming at V came to 4 bases and at J to 7 bases, leaving 10 bases not matched to a gene. The germline V gene encodes CDR1 MNHEY and CDR2 SVGEGT. The CDR3 region is CASSSFRDRGPEQYF. The CDR3 DNA is TGTGCCAGCAGTTCCTTCCGGGACAGGGGACCTGAGCAGTACTTC.

This clonotype has at least ten counts. This chain uses TRBV9 with TRBJ1-3, with D possibly being TRBD1 (5 bases). The CDR3 covers 13 residues. V was shortened by 7 bases and J by 1 base, with 9 bases between the two germline ends. The germline V gene has CDR1 SGDLS and CDR2 YYNGEE. CDR3 in amino acids: CASGDGSGNTIYF. DNA for the CDR3: TGTGCCAGCGGGGACGGATCTGGAAACACCATATATTTT.

This clonotype was counted at least ten times. The rearrangement uses TRBV6-4 and TRBJ2-3, with D possibly TRBD2 on 5 matching bases. CDR1 is MRHNA and CDR2 is SNTAGT in the germline V gene. V was trimmed by 5 bases and J by 3 bases, leaving 12 bases between them. CDR3 length: 14 residues. CDR3 loop: CASSSGGGTDTQYF. In DNA form, the CDR3 reads TGTGCCAGCAGTAGCGGAGGCGGGACAGATACGCAGTATTTT.

This clonotype was picked up a small number of times. This chain uses TRBV9 with TRBJ2-1, with D possibly being TRBD2 (6 bases). Per the germline V gene, CDR1 is SGDLS and CDR2 is YYNGEE. The CDR3 contains 16 residues. V was clipped by 2 bases and J by 0 bases, with 12 bases between them. CDR3 residues: CASSVSGGASYNEQFF. The CDR3, as DNA: TGTGCCAGCAGCGTGTCTGGCGGGGCCTCCTACAATGAGCAGTTCTTC. The full variable domain, completed using reference TRBV9 and TRBJ2-1, is DSGVTQTPKHLITATGQRVTLRCSPRSGDLSVYWYQQSLDQGLQFLIQYYNGEERAKGNILERFSAQQFPDLHSELNLSSLELGDSALYFCASSVSGGASYNEQFFGPGTRLTVL.

This clonotype was seen repeatedly, ten times or more. The chain links TRBV7-9 to TRBJ2-1, with D perhaps TRBD1 (8 bases). V lost 5 bases, J lost 3 bases, and 17 bases lay in between. The CDR3 spans 16 residues. The germline CDR1 and CDR2 sequences are SEHNR and FQNEAQ (reference sequence). The CDR3 here is CASSPKDREGYNEQFF. The DNA for the CDR3 is TGTGCCAGCAGCCCAAAGGACAGGGAGGGCTACAATGAGCAGTTCTTC.

This clonotype was seen repeatedly, ten times or more. Here the CDR3 DNA reads TGTGCCAGCAGTTACTTCTCAAAAGAGACCCAGTACTTC. It codes for CASSYFSKETQYF. This sequence joins TRBV6-2 or TRBV6-3 and TRBJ2-5, with D uncertain. V shed 1 base and J shed 3 bases, with 6 bases lying between them. The CDR3 has 13 amino acids. Looked up from germline, CDR1 is MNHEY and CDR2 is SVGEGT.

This clonotype was seen at least ten times. The genes are TRBV20-1 and TRBJ2-5; D unresolved. The germline V and J ends were trimmed by 3 bases and 1 base, with 3 bases remaining between them. Germline assignment: CDR1 DFQATT and CDR2 SNEGSKA (reference sequence). CDR3 length: 11 residues. For the CDR3, the DNA is TGCAGTGCTAGGACCCAAGAGACCCAGTACTTC. Translated: CSARTQETQYF.

V is TRBV7-2 and J is TRBJ2-1; 12 nucleotides align to TRBD2. Unmatched junction bases numbered 6, after V lost 5 bases and J lost 10 bases. The V gene's germline CDR1 is SGHTA and CDR2 FQGNSA. There are 14 residues in the CDR3. Here the CDR3 reads CASSLRLAGVEQFF. CDR3 DNA sequence: TGTGCCAGCAGCCTCCGACTAGCGGGAGTGGAGCAGTTCTTC.

This clonotype was detected only a few times. The chain joins TRBV7-2 to TRBJ2-3; 11 bases match TRBD2. CDR1 is SGHTA and CDR2 is FQGNSA in the germline V gene. CDR3 size: 18 residues. V was pared by 6 bases and J by 2 bases, with 13 bases of the junction left unmatched. The CDR3 loop reads CASSSPGLAGGSTDTQYF. CDR3 nucleotides: TGTGCCAGCAGTTCCCCGGGGCTAGCGGGGGGTTCCACAGATACGCAGTATTTT.

V usage is TRBV6-2 or TRBV6-3 and J usage is TRBJ2-5; 9 bases line up with TRBD2. The germline gives CDR1 MNHEY, CDR2 SVGEGT. This CDR3 spans 15 amino acids. Trimming at V came to 7 bases and at J to 5 bases, leaving 11 bases not matched to a gene. Here the CDR3 DNA reads TGTGCCAGCAAGGAGTTAGCGGGAGTAGGGGAGACCCAGTACTTC. Protein: CASKELAGVGETQYF.

This sequence joins TRBV10-3 and TRBJ2-7; the match to TRBD2 covers 13 bases. This CDR3 region has 14 residues. V dropped 8 bases and J dropped 5; count of bases not matched to a gene: 6. Germline V gene sequence: CDR1 ENHRY, CDR2 SYGVKD. The CDR3 reads CAIGLAGVAHEQYF. Here the CDR3 DNA reads TGTGCCATCGGACTAGCGGGAGTAGCCCACGAGCAGTACTTC.

This clonotype was picked up many times. The chain uses TRBV28 and TRBJ2-3, with 7 bases fitting TRBD2. Germline V lookup: CDR1 MDHEN, CDR2 SYDVKM. The CDR3 runs 15 residues. V lost 10 bases, J lost 4 bases, and 14 bases stayed unmatched. The CDR3 nucleotides read TGTGCCACCTCTTCCCCGACTAGCTTGTCAGATACGCAGTATTTT. It encodes CATSSPTSLSDTQYF.

Only a few counts were recorded for this clonotype. The rearrangement links TRBV6-2 or TRBV6-3 to TRBJ2-7; 10 nucleotides line up with TRBD2. This CDR3 region has 14 residues. Looked up from germline, CDR1 is MNHEY and CDR2 is SVGEGT. Unmatched junction bases numbered 5, after V lost 6 bases and J lost 3 bases. CDR3 protein: CASSELAGSYEQYF. Here the CDR3 DNA reads TGTGCCAGCAGCGAACTAGCGGGGAGCTACGAGCAGTACTTC.

Only a few counts were recorded for this clonotype. The chain carries TRBV11-2 and TRBJ2-5; 7 bases fit TRBD2. Germline V lookup: CDR1 SGHAT, CDR2 FQNNGV. CDR3 length equals 17 residues. J gave up 5 bases and V 0 bases, and 12 bases lay outside the gene matches. CDR3 region: CASSLDLRAGPWETQYF. The DNA of the CDR3 is TGTGCCAGCAGCTTAGATCTACGAGCGGGACCTTGGGAGACCCAGTACTTC.

The DNA for the CDR3 is TGCAGTGCTAGTCCGACTAGTAACACCGGGGAGCTGTTTTTT. Residues: CSASPTSNTGELFF. The chain links TRBV20-1 to TRBJ2-2; perhaps TRBD2 as D (6 bases). Trimming removed 3 bases at V and 2 bases at J, with 10 bases between. Germline V gives CDR1 DFQATT, CDR2 SNEGSKA (reference sequence). This CDR3 comprises 14 residues.